This entry features one T cell receptor beta chain sequence. Its antigen is not identified. The data stem from a study of cytomegalovirus exposure and HLA in healthy donors. Study-wide findings and caveats: In vitro data verified a few CMV-associated chains as specific for CMV antigens.

Nominal health characterized the donors when sampled, though unrecorded immune exposures were likely. The V and J ends lost 6 bases and 1 base respectively, with 10 bases between them. This CDR3 has 14 amino acids. Germline V CDR1 and CDR2: SEHNR, FQNEAQ (reference sequence). Amplification used 60 Vbeta primers and 13 Jbeta primers. Assay used: immunoSEQ multiplex PCR; TCRdb lists only in-frame clones, some missing. Counted here are around 150,000 clones, about 79% occurring once; the ten biggest clones make up under 2%. Sequencing used PBMCs. The TCR originated in a female donor in good health and CMV-seropositive. The chain has TRBV7-9 and TRBJ1-5, with TRBD1 as a possible D gene (6 bases). The CDR3 here is CASSQTGSNQPQHF. In nucleotides, the CDR3 is TGTGCCAGCAGTCAGACAGGAAGCAATCAGCCCCAGCATTTT. Combining the CDR3 with reference TRBV7-9 and TRBJ1-5 gives the whole variable domain DTGVSQNPRHKITKRGQNVTFRCDPISEHNRLYWYRQTLGQGPEFLTYFQNEAQLEKSRLLSDRFSAERPKGSFSTLEIQRTEQGDSAMYLCASSQTGSNQPQHFGDGTRLSIL.